The 21 T cell receptor beta chains presented below share a single source sample, sequenced in a study of radiotherapy plus CTLA-4 blockade in lung cancer. Sequenced by immunoSEQ multiplex PCR; TCRdb stores in-frame clones only, minus some. The profile covers over 30,000 clones, with more than 70% appearing a single time and about 25% taken by the ten largest. Sequencing was performed on peripheral blood, taken from a patient treated with radiotherapy plus ipilimumab. The origin of the receptors is a human donor with non-small cell lung cancer that progressed on radiotherapy plus ipilimumab.

The V call is TRBV7-9, the J call TRBJ2-1, with TRBD2 identical over 11 bases. With V trimmed by 3 bases and J by 7 bases, 8 bases remained unmatched. This CDR3 has 16 amino acids. Germline lookup yields CDR1 SEHNR and CDR2 FQNEAQ (reference sequence). Written as DNA, the CDR3 is TGTGCCAGCAGCTTCTTAGCGGGGGGGCAATGGAATGAGCAGTTCTTC. Translating gives CASSFLAGGQWNEQFF.

This clone has more than one count but fewer than ten. This chain links TRBV5-1 with TRBJ2-7; 9 bases line up with TRBD1. The CDR3 has 14 residues. Germline V CDR1 and CDR2: SGHRS, YFSETQ. J was trimmed by 1 base and V by 3 bases; bases with no gene match: 2. CDR3 in amino acids: CASSSGQGSYEQYF. Written as DNA, the CDR3 is TGCGCCAGCAGCTCTGGACAGGGGTCCTACGAGCAGTACTTC. The variable domain in full, with the rest retrieved from reference TRBV5-1 and TRBJ2-7, is KAGVTQTPRYLIKTRGQQVTLSCSPISGHRSVSWYQQTPGQGLQFLFEYFSETQRNKGNFPGRFSGRQFSNSRSEMNVSTLELGDSALYLCASSSGQGSYEQYFGPGTRLTVT.

This chain joins TRBV7-9 and TRBJ1-1, with TRBD1 matching 12 bases. Germline-derived CDR1 and CDR2 are SEHNR and FQNEAQ (reference sequence). V was clipped by 1 base and J by 4 bases; unmatched bases: 7. CDR3 length: 17 amino acids. CDR3 amino acids: CASSLGGQGAIRTEAFF. CDR3 coding DNA: TGTGCCAGCAGCTTAGGGGGACAGGGGGCTATCCGCACTGAAGCTTTCTTT.

The J gene is TRBJ1-6, the V gene TRBV11-2, with 7 nucleotides matching TRBD1. V shed 6 bases, J shed 14 bases, and the junction held 7 bases outside the gene matches. The CDR3 has 12 amino acids. Germline CDR1 and CDR2: SGHAT and FQNNGV. CDR3 DNA sequence: TGTGCCAGCAGTTTACAGGGGTCGGCCCTCCACTTT. It codes for CASSLQGSALHF.

The CDR3 sequence: CATSRGPATNEKLFF. The CDR3 DNA reads as TGTGCCACCAGCAGAGGTCCCGCAACTAATGAAAAACTGTTTTTT. The rearrangement joins TRBV15 to TRBJ1-4; unclear D gene. Trimming pared 1 base from V and 0 bases from J, leaving 6 bases between. This CDR3 region has 15 residues. Germline CDR1 LNHNV, CDR2 YYDKDF (reference sequence).

This chain uses TRBV4-3 with TRBJ2-1, with 9 bases matching TRBD1. The J segment lost 6 bases and the V segment lost 3 bases, leaving 9 bases of the junction unmatched. The CDR3 runs to 16 residues. Germline loops: CDR1 LGHNA, CDR2 YSLEER. The chain's CDR3 is CASSQAPGQGFNEQFF. The CDR3 DNA sequence: TGCGCCAGCAGCCAGGCCCCGGGACAGGGCTTCAATGAGCAGTTCTTC.

The V call is TRBV6-6, the J call TRBJ2-3; 10 bases are a match to TRBD1. In germline, CDR1 is MNHNY, CDR2 SVGAGI (reference sequence). CDR3 length: 15 residues. Losses at the gene ends were 6 bases for V and 3 bases for J; bases not matched to a gene: 6. The CDR3 DNA is TGTGCCAGCAGACGGGGACAGGGGATAACAGATACGCAGTATTTT. This encodes CASRRGQGITDTQYF.

This chain connects TRBV18 to TRBJ2-2; 8 bases match TRBD2. Trimming took 5 bases from V and 7 from J; bases not matched to a gene: 12. CDR3 length: 16 residues. CDR1 is KGHSH, CDR2 LQKENI, per germline. The CDR3: CASSSTLGGAYGELFF. The CDR3 DNA reads as TGTGCCAGCTCATCCACCCTCGGGGGGGCCTACGGGGAGCTGTTTTTT.

This clone occurred once. The chain recombines TRBV6-5 with TRBJ1-5, with 10 bases aligning to TRBD1. Germline V lookup: CDR1 MNHEY, CDR2 SVGAGI. This CDR3 is built from 15 residues. With V trimmed by 4 bases and J by 7 bases, 7 bases remained unmatched. The CDR3 nucleotides read TGTGCCAGCAGTTCCGGGACAGGGGCAGGGCAGCCCCAGCATTTT. It translates to CASSSGTGAGQPQHF.

The rearrangement links TRBV5-1 to TRBJ1-5; D gene uncertain. Trimming pared 3 bases from V and 2 bases from J, leaving 6 bases between. The CDR3 consists of 13 residues. The germline gives CDR1 SGHRS, CDR2 YFSETQ. CDR3 coding DNA: TGCGCCAGCAGCTCCTCTGGCAATCAGCCCCAGCATTTT. Protein: CASSSSGNQPQHF. Looking up the rest from reference TRBV5-1 and TRBJ1-5 gives the full variable domain: KAGVTQTPRYLIKTRGQQVTLSCSPISGHRSVSWYQQTPGQGLQFLFEYFSETQRNKGNFPGRFSGRQFSNSRSEMNVSTLELGDSALYLCASSSSGNQPQHFGDGTRLSIL.

The CDR3 sequence is CASSLGSRGGNNEQFF. The CDR3 DNA sequence: TGTGCCAGCAGCTTAGGTTCGCGGGGGGGCAACAATGAGCAGTTCTTC. The rearrangement joins TRBV7-8 to TRBJ2-1; 9 bases agree with TRBD2. CDR3 length equals 16 residues. Losses at the gene ends were 1 base for V and 5 bases for J; bases not matched to a gene: 6. The germline CDR1 and CDR2 sequences are SGHVS and FQNEAQ.

Worth noting for this clone: An end of the junction differs from the germline gene, which may be a read error. The chain recombines TRBV9 with TRBJ2-2, with D possibly being TRBD2 (5 bases). Germline-derived CDR1 and CDR2 are SGDLS and YYNGEE. The CDR3 loop spans 13 amino acids. This CDR3 reads CASSVRYTGKLFF. The CDR3 region has the DNA TGTGCCAGCAGCGTAAGATACACCGGGAAGCTGTTTTTT. Drawing the rest from reference TRBV9 and TRBJ2-2, the complete variable domain is DSGVTQTPKHLITATGQRVTLRCSPRSGDLSVYWYQQSLDQGLQFLIQYYNGEERAKGNILERFSAQQFPDLHSELNLSSLELGDSALYFCASSVRYTGKLFFGEGSRLTVL.

The CDR3 DNA follows: TGTGCCAGCAGCTTAGGACTTTCCCGCCCCGGGGAGCTGTTTTTT. Its translation is CASSLGLSRPGELFF. This sequence joins TRBV5-4 and TRBJ2-2; D may be TRBD2 (5 bases). V was cut by 2 bases and J by 6 bases, with 14 bases left in between. CDR3 size: 15 residues. Looked up from germline, CDR1 is SGHNT and CDR2 is YYREEE (reference sequence).

The chain couples TRBV15 to TRBJ2-3, with D perhaps TRBD1 (6 bases). This CDR3 is built from 14 residues. Germline V gives CDR1 LNHNV, CDR2 YYDKDF (reference sequence). Trimming took 8 bases from V and 4 from J, leaving 16 bases between them. CDR3 residues: CATQGHLAPDTQYF. CDR3 bases: TGTGCCACCCAGGGACACCTCGCCCCAGATACGCAGTATTTT. The full variable domain, completed using reference TRBV15 and TRBJ2-3, is DAMVIQNPRYQVTQFGKPVTLSCSQTLNHNVMYWYQQKSSQAPKLLFHYYDKDFNNEADTPDNFQSRRPNTSFCFLDIRSPGLGDTAMYLCATQGHLAPDTQYFGPGTRLTVL.

This clone has a single count. This chain uses TRBV27 with TRBJ1-6, with D maybe TRBD1 (6 bases). The germline V and J ends were trimmed by 8 bases and 4 bases, with 6 bases remaining between them. Germline loops: CDR1 MNHEY, CDR2 SMNVEV (reference sequence). The CDR3 consists of 12 residues. The CDR3 DNA is TGTGCCAGCGGACAGTATAATTCACCCCTCCACTTT. Amino acid sequence: CASGQYNSPLHF.

This clone was observed once. This sequence joins TRBV5-1 and TRBJ2-7, with 9 bases that match TRBD1. Trimming removed 0 bases from V and 3 bases from J; junction bases left unmatched: 4. Germline CDR1 SGHRS, CDR2 YFSETQ. This CDR3 is 15 amino acids long. CDR3: CASSLAGTGNYEQYF. The CDR3 coding sequence is TGCGCCAGCAGCTTGGCCGGGACAGGGAACTACGAGCAGTACTTC.

V gene TRBV6-5 combines with J gene TRBJ1-5; D perhaps matches TRBD1 (5 bases). The CDR3 is made up of 14 amino acids. Trimming shortened V by 5 bases and J by 4 bases, and 12 bases separated the two germline ends. Germline-derived CDR1 and CDR2 are MNHEY and SVGAGI. CDR3 DNA: TGTGCCAGCAGTGGCGGGGGAGGGAATCAGCCCCAGCATTTT. It translates to CASSGGGGNQPQHF.

This clone was seen once. This sequence joins TRBV4-1 and TRBJ1-1; TRBD1 matches 7 bases. The CDR3 loop spans 13 amino acids. The V gene's germline CDR1 is MGHRA and CDR2 YSYEKL. The V and J ends lost 5 bases and 5 bases, in that order; junction bases with no gene match: 5. The CDR3 here is CASSGQAWTEAFF. CDR3 coding DNA: TGCGCCAGCAGCGGACAGGCGTGGACTGAAGCTTTCTTT.

The chain employs TRBV27 and TRBJ2-6, with D hard to call. The CDR3 runs 16 residues. V was trimmed by 6 bases and J by 0 bases, leaving 12 bases between them. The germline V gene has CDR1 MNHEY and CDR2 SMNVEV (reference sequence). The CDR3 protein is CASSLAVNSGANVLTF. The CDR3 DNA follows: TGTGCCAGCAGCCTGGCGGTAAACTCTGGGGCCAACGTCCTGACTTTC.

The rearrangement links TRBV7-9 to TRBJ1-6, with D possibly being TRBD1 (5 bases). CDR3 length: 15 residues. Germline V gives CDR1 SEHNR, CDR2 FQNEAQ (reference sequence). V was clipped by 0 bases and J by 6 bases, with 9 bases between them. CDR3 residues: CASSLAAGLNSPLHF. CDR3 coding DNA: TGTGCCAGCAGCTTAGCGGCAGGGCTTAATTCACCCCTCCACTTT.

The chain has TRBV9 and TRBJ2-2, with 11 bases fitting TRBD1. The CDR3 runs to 15 residues. The germline V gene has CDR1 SGDLS and CDR2 YYNGEE. Trimming took 7 bases from V and 3 from J; bases not matched to a gene: 5. Written as DNA, the CDR3 is TGTGCCAGCCGACCGGGACAGGGGGACACCGGGGAGCTGTTTTTT. It specifies CASRPGQGDTGELFF.